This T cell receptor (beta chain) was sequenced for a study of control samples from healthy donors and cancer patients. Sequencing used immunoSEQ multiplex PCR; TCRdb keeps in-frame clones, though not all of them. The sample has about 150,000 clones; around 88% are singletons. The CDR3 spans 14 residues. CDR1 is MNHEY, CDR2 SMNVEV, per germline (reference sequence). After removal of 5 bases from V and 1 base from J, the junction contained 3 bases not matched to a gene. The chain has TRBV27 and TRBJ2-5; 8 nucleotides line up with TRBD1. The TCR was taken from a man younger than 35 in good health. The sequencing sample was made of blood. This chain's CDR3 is CASSPQGAQETQYF. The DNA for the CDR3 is TGTGCCAGCAGTCCGCAGGGGGCCCAAGAGACCCAGTACTTC.